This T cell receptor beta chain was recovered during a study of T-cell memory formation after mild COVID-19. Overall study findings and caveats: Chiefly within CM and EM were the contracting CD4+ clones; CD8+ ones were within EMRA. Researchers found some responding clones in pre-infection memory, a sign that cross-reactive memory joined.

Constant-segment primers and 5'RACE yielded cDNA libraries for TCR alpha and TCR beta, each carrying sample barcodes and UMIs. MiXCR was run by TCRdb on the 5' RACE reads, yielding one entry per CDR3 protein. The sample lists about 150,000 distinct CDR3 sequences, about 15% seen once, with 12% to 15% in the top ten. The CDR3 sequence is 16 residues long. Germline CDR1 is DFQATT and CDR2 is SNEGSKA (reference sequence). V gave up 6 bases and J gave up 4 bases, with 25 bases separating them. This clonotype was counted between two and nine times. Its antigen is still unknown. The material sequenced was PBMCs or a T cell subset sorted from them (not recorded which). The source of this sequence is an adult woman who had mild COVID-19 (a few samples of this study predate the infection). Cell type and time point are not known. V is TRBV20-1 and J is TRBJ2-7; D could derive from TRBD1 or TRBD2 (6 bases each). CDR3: CSAGGKLVFPLYEQYF. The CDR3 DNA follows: TGCAGTGCGGGGGGCAAACTAGTTTTTCCTCTTTACGAGCAGTACTTC.